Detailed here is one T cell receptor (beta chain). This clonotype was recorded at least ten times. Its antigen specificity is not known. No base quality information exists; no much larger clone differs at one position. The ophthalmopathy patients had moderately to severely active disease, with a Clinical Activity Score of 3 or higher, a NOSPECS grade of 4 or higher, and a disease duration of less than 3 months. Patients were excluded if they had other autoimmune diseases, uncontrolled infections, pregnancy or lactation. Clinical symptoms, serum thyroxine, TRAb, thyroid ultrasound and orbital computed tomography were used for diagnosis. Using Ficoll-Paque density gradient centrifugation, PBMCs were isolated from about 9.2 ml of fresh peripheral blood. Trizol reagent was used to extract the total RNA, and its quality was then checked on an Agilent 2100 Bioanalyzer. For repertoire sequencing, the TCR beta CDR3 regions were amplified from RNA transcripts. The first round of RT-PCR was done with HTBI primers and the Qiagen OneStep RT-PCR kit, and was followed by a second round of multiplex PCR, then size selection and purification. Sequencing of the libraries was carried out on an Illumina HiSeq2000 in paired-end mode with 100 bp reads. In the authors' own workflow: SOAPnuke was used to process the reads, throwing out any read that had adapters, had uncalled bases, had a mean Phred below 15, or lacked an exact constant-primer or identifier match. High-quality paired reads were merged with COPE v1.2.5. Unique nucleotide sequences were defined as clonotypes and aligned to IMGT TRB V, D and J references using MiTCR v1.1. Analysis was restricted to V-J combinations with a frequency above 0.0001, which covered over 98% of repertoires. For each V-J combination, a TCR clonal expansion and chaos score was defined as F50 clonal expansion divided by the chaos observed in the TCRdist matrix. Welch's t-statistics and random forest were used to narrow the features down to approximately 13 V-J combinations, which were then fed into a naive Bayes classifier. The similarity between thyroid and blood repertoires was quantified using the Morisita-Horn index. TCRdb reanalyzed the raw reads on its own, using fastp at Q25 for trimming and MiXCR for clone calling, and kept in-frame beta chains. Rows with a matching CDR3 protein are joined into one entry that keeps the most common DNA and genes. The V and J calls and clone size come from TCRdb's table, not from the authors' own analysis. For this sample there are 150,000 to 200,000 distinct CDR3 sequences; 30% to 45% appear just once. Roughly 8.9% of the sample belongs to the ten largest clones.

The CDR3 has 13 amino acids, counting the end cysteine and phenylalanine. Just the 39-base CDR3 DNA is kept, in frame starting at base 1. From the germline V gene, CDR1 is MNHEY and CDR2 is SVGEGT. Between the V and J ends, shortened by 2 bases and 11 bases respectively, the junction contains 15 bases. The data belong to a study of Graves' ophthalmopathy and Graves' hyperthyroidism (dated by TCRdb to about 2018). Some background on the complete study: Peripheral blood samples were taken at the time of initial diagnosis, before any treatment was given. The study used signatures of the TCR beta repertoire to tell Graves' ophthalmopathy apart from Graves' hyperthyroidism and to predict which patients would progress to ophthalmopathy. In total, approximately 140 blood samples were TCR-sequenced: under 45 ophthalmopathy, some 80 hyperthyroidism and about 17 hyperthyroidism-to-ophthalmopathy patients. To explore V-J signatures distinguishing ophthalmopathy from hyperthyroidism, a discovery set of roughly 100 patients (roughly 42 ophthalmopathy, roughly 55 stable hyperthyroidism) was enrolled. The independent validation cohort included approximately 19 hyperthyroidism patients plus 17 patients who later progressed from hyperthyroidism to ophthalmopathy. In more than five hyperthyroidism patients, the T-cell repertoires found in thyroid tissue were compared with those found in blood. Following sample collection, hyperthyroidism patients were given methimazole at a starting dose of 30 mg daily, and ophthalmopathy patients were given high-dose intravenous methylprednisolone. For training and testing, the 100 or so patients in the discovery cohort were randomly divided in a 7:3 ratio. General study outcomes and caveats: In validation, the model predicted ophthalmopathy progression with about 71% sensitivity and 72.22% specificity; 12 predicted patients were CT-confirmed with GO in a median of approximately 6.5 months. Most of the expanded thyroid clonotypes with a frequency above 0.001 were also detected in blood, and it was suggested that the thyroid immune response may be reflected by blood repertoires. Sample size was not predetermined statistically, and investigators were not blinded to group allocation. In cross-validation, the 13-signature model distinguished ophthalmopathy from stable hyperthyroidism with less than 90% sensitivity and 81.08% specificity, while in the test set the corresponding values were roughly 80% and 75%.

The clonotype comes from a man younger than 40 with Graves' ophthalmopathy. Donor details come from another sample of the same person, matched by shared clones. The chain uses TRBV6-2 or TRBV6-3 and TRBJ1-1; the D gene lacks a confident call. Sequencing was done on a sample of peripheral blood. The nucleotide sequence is TGTGCCAGCAGTTACGTTGAACGTAGGGCGGCTTTCTTT. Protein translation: CASSYVERRAAFF.